There are a few counts of the clone carrying this T cell receptor beta chain. What it binds is not known. A second PCR of 7 to 11 cycles used a sample-barcoded 5' primer and a J-beta primer mix. One entry per CDR3 protein results from TCRdb running MiXCR on the 5' RACE reads. The sample includes about 780,000 distinct CDR3 sequences, 46% of them seen just once. The sample comes from a study of blood T cells in healthy people across ages. Notes on the study in general: Donors of long life had a larger count of naive CD4+ cells and greater diversity than aged donors.

This CDR3 comprises 15 residues. Germline assignment: CDR1 LGHDT and CDR2 YNNKEL (reference sequence). Trimming took off 1 base at V and 8 bases at J, with 14 bases between the two ends. The gene calls are TRBV3-1 and TRBJ1-4; the D gene is possibly TRBD1 (5 bases). The TCR sequence derives from a man aged 80 or over in good health. The sequenced sample consisted of blood. CDR3 in amino acids: CASSQVKPRGEKLFF. The DNA of the CDR3 is TGTGCCAGCAGCCAAGTTAAACCTCGGGGCGAAAAACTGTTTTTT.